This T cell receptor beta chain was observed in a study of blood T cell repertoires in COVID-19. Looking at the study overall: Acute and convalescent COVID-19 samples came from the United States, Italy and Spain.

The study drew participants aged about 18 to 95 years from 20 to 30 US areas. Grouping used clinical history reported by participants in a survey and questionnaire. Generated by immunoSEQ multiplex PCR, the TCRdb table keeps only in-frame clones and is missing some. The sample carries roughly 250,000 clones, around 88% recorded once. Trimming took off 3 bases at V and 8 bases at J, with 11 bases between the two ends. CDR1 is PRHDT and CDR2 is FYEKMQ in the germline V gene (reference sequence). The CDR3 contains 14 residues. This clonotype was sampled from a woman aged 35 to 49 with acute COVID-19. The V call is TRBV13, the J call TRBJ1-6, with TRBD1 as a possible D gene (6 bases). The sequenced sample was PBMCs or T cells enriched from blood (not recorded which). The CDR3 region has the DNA TGTGCCAGCAGCTTTATTGGGGGCGATTCACCCCTCCACTTT. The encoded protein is CASSFIGGDSPLHF.